The table lists the clone carrying this T cell receptor (beta chain) with many counts. With iRepertoire HTBI primers and Arm-PCR of CDR3 regions, TCR beta libraries were built. Each CDR3 protein gets one entry after TCRdb re-called the multiplex PCR reads with MiXCR. The data show about 520,000 distinct CDR3 sequences, with about 12% seen just once and more than 8% held by the top ten. This sample stems from a study of regulatory T cells in long-lasting Graves disease. Germline-derived CDR1 and CDR2 are DFQATT and SNEGSKA (reference sequence). The V gene end was trimmed by 2 bases and the J gene end by 2 bases; junction bases not matched to a gene: 5. The CDR3 is made up of 16 amino acids. Described time point: newly diagnosed GD, antithyroid drugs for less than 3 months. From RNA extracted from PBMCs, the TCR library was made. The patients included were those that came from an endocrinology department in Xi'an, China.

The same specimen was also included in a second study, on T cells in Graves' hyperthyroidism and ophthalmopathy.

The chain is built from TRBV20-1 and TRBJ2-2; TRBD2 agrees at 10 bases. Sequencing used peripheral blood mononuclear cells (PBMCs), obtained at new diagnosis, from a patient treated with antithyroid drugs. The sequence derives from a woman aged 25 to 45 with Graves disease. CDR3 DNA: TGCAGTGCTAGACCCGGACTAGCGGAAAACACCGGGGAGCTGTTTTTT. It is translated as CSARPGLAENTGELFF.